This TCR beta chain was captured by sequencing in a study of tumour-infiltrating T cells in Burkitt lymphoma. Germline lookup yields CDR1 SQVTM and CDR2 ANQGSEA. Trimming shortened V by 2 bases and J by 4 bases, and 5 bases separated the two germline ends. CDR3 length equals 12 residues. The method was immunoSEQ multiplex PCR; TCRdb's version includes in-frame clones alone and lacks a portion of them. The repertoire holds around 15,000 clones, with 80% as singletons. Specimen: tumor tissue. This TCR came from a human donor with diffuse large B-cell lymphoma. The chain links TRBV29-1 to TRBJ2-2; possibly TRBD1 for D (5 bases). The CDR3: CSVERGTGELFF. In nucleotides, the CDR3 is TGCAGCGTTGAAAGGGGCACCGGGGAGCTGTTTTTT.